The clone carrying this T cell receptor (beta chain) was seen at least ten times. Its antigen is not identified. In germline, CDR1 is MGHRA, CDR2 YSYEKL. The length of the CDR3 is 15 residues. J lost 0 bases, V lost 4 bases, and 6 bases had no gene match. The entry originates in a study of prognosis after radiotherapy for stage I lung cancer. About the research overall: Ages of the roughly 13 men and several women ranged about 50 to 95 years, median roughly 74. After radiotherapy, distant metastases appeared in a few patients at a median of 7 months, and 15 patients showed no significant progression. Roughly seven of the patients had squamous cell carcinoma tumors, while twelve had adenocarcinoma tumors. Study-wide results and limits: Whether the expanded TCR clones were tumor-specific was not determined.

TCR beta CDR3 was amplified from genomic DNA by two-round multiplex PCR. Round one of PCR was performed, and it used primers specific to each TRBV and TRBJ gene. Via MiXCR, TCRdb re-called the multiplex PCR reads, giving one row per CDR3 protein. In the table there are some 27,000 distinct CDR3 sequences, about 41% of which are singletons. The specimen comprised PBMCs, sampled before or after stereotactic body radiation therapy (not recorded which). The rearrangement links TRBV4-1 to TRBJ2-7; 7 bases agree with TRBD1. This TCR was sampled from a donor over 45 with non-small cell lung cancer. The CDR3 DNA follows: TGCGCCAGCAGCCTCCGACAGGGAACCTCCTACGAGCAGTACTTC. Translated: CASSLRQGTSYEQYF.